This T cell receptor beta chain was found in a study of cytomegalovirus exposure and HLA in healthy donors. The study, taken as a whole, reports: Many donors shared some public TCRs, even though most TCR sequences were rare.

This clone was picked up a small number of times. Antigen: not known. This CDR3 has 16 residues. V dropped 3 bases and J dropped 6; count of bases not matched to a gene: 11. Germline lookup yields CDR1 MGHRA and CDR2 YSYEKL. PCR was performed using 60 Vbeta and 13 Jbeta primers. TCRdb's copy holds only in-frame clones and misses some; the assay was immunoSEQ multiplex PCR. The sample carries about 120,000 clones, roughly 76% recorded once. Sequencing used PBMCs. This TCR came from a woman in her thirties or forties in good health and CMV-seropositive. The chain joins TRBV4-1 to TRBJ1-1, with TRBD1 identical over 9 bases. The CDR3 spells CASSHPTRDRVSEAFF. CDR3 sequence (DNA): TGCGCCAGCAGCCACCCCACTAGGGACAGGGTTTCTGAAGCTTTCTTT.